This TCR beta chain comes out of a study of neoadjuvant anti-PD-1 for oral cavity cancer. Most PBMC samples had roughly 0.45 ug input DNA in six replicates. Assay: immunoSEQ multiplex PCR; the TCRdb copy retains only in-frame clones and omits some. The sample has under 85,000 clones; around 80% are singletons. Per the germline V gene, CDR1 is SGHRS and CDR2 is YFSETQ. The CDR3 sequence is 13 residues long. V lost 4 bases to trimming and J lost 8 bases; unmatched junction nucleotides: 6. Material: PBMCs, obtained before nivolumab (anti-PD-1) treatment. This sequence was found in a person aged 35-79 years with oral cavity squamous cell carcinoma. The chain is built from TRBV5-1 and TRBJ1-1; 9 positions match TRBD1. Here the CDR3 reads CASSLGQGLEAFF. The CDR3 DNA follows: TGCGCCAGCAGCCTAGGACAGGGGCTCGAAGCTTTCTTT.